This TCR beta chain was sequenced for a study of shared clonotypes between healthy human individuals. Looking at the study overall: Each donor had three CD4 naive, three CD4 memory, two CD8 naive and one CD8 memory plate.

Ten or more counts support this clone. The antigen is unknown. At deep level, the assay was performed. Produced via immunoSEQ multiplex PCR; TCRdb's table is partial and in-frame only. The sample has 98,000 or so clones, roughly two thirds seen once. Study-level results: What naive subsets generally showed was a larger estimated richness than memory subsets showed.

Germline V gives CDR1 MRHNA, CDR2 SNTAGT. V dropped 5 bases and J dropped 2; count of bases not matched to a gene: 5. The CDR3 is 16 residues long. The rearrangement links TRBV6-4 to TRBJ2-2; 10 nucleotides agree with TRBD2. Sequencing was carried out using memory CD8+ T cells sorted from blood. Indicated subset: CD45RO+ cells pooled with CCR7-negative TemRA cells. This clonotype was sampled from a woman in her 30s in good health. The CDR3 bases are TGTGCCAGCAGTTACCTACTAGCGGGAAACACCGGGGAGCTGTTTTTT. This encodes CASSYLLAGNTGELFF.